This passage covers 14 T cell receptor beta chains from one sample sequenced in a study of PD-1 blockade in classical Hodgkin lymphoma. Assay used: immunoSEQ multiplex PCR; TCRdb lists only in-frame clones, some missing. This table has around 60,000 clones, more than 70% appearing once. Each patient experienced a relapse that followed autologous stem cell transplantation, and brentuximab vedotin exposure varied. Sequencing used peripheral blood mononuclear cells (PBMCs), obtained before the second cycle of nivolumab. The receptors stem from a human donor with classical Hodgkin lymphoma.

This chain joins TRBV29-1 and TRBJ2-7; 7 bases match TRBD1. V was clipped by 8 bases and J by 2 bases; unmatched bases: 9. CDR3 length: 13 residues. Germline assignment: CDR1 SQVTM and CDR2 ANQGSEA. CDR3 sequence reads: CSPHGDRPYEQYF. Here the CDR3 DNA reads TGCAGCCCCCACGGGGACAGACCCTACGAGCAGTACTTC.

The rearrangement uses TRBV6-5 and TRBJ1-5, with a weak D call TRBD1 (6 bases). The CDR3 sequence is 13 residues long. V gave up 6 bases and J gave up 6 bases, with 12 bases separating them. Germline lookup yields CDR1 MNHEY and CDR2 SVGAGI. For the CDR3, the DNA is TGTGCCAGCAGGAACAGGGTGGCTCAGCCCCAGCATTTT. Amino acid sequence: CASRNRVAQPQHF.

The DNA for the CDR3 is TGCGCCAGCAGCCAAGATCGGGTTATTGGTGAGCAGTTCTTC. Translation: CASSQDRVIGEQFF. V gene TRBV4-1 combines with J gene TRBJ2-1; D is ambiguous. CDR1 and CDR2 (germline): MGHRA, YSYEKL. This CDR3 spans 14 amino acids. Deletions cut 0 bases from V and 9 bases from J, with 12 bases between.

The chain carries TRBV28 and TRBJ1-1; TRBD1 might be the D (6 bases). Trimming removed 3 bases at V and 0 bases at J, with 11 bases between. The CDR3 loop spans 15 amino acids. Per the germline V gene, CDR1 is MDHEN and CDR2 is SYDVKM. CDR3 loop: CASSFTGNLNTEAFF. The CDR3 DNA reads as TGTGCCAGCAGTTTTACAGGGAACCTGAACACTGAAGCTTTCTTT. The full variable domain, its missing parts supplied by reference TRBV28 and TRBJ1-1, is DVKVTQSSRYLVKRTGEKVFLECVQDMDHENMFWYRQDPGLGLRLIYFSYDVKMKEKGDIPEGYSVSREKKERFSLILESASTNQTSMYLCASSFTGNLNTEAFFGQGTRLTVV.

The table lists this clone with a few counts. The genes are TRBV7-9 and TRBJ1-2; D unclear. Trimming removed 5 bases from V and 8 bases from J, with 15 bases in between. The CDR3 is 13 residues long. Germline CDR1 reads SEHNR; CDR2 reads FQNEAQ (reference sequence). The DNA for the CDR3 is TGTGCCAGCAGCGAAGGACTCGACTTAGGCTACACCTTC. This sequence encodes CASSEGLDLGYTF.

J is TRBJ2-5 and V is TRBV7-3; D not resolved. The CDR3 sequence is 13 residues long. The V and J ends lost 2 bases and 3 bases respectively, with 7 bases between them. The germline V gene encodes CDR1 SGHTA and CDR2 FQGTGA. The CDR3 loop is CASSLLPEETQYF. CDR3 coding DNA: TGTGCCAGCAGCTTACTTCCAGAAGAGACCCAGTACTTC.

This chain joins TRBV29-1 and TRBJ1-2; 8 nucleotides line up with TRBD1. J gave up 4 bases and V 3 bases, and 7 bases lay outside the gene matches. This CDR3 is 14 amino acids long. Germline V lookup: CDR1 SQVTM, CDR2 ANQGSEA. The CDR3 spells CSVDGTGSSYGYTF. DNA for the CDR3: TGCAGCGTTGATGGGACAGGTTCCAGCTATGGCTACACCTTC.

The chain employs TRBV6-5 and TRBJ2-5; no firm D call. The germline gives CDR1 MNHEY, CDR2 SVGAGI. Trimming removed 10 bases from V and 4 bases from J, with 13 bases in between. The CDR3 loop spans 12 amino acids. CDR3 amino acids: CATQSPGETQYF. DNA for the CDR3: TGTGCCACCCAGAGCCCCGGAGAGACCCAGTACTTC.

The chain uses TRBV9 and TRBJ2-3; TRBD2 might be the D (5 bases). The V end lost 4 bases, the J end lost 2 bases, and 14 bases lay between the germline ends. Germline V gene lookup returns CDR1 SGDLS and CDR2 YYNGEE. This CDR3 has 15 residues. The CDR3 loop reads CASSPNGELTDTQYF. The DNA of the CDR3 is TGTGCCAGCAGCCCAAACGGGGAGCTCACAGATACGCAGTATTTT.

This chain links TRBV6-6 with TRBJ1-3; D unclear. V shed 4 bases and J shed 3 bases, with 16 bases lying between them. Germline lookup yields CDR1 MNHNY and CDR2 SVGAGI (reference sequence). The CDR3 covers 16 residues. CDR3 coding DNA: TGTGCCAGCAGTTCCCCCGATCGGGCAGATGGAAACACCATATATTTT. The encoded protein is CASSSPDRADGNTIYF.

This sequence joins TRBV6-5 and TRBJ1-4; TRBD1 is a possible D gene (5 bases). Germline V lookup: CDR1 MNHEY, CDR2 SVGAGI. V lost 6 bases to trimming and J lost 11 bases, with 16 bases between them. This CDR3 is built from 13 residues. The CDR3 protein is CASSPGDPGKLFF. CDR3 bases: TGTGCCAGCAGCCCCGGGGACCCGGGGAAACTGTTTTTT.

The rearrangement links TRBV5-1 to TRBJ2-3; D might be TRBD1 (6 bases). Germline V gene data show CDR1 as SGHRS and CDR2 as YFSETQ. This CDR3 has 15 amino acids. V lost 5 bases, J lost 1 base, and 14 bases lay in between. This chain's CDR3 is CASRLTGIGTDTQYF. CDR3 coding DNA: TGCGCCAGCAGATTAACAGGGATCGGCACAGATACGCAGTATTTT.

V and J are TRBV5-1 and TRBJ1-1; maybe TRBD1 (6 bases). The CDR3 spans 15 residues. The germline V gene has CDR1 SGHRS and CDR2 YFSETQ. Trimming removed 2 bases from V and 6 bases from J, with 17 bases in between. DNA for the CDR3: TGCGCCAGCAGCTTTACAGGGCGTTTAGGATCTGAAGCTTTCTTT. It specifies CASSFTGRLGSEAFF.

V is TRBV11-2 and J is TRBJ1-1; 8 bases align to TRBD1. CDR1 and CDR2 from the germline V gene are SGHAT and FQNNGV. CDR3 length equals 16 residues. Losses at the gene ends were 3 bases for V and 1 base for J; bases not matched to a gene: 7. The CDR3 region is CASSFHRTGQNTEAFF. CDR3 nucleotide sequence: TGTGCCAGCAGCTTTCACCGGACAGGGCAGAACACTGAAGCTTTCTTT. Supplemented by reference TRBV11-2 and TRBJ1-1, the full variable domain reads EAGVAQSPRYKIIEKRQSVAFWCNPISGHATLYWYQQILGQGPKLLIQFQNNGVVDDSQLPKDRFSAERLKGVDSTLKIQPAKLEDSAVYLCASSFHRTGQNTEAFFGQGTRLTVV.